This entry describes one TCR beta chain. This sample stems from a study of Ad26.COV2.S vaccination and SARS-CoV-2 variants. Assay used: immunoSEQ multiplex PCR; TCRdb lists only in-frame clones, some missing. The sample has under 550,000 clones; around 90% are singletons. Treatment: about 20 received Ad26.COV2.S at low or high dose, single or two shots; 5 received placebo; per-sample allocation not given. It was on day 63 after the first vaccine or placebo injection that samples were taken. This CDR3 comprises 12 residues. V lost 3 bases to trimming and J lost 2 bases, with 4 bases between them. Germline assignment: CDR1 GTSNPN and CDR2 SVGIG (reference sequence).

The input for sequencing was peripheral blood, taken in a trial of Ad26.COV2.S vaccine versus placebo. This clonotype originated in a person aged 18 to 65 who received the Ad26.COV2.S COVID-19 vaccine or a placebo. This chain joins TRBV30 and TRBJ2-2; D unresolved. The CDR3 region is CAWSGNTGELFF. In nucleotides, the CDR3 is TGTGCCTGGAGCGGCAACACCGGGGAGCTGTTTTTT.